These 27 T cell receptor beta chains were all obtained from the same sample, sequenced in a study of spatial heterogeneity in lung cancer. One entry per CDR3 protein, called by TCRdb with MiXCR from the 5' RACE reads. The data hold more than 40,000 distinct CDR3 sequences, with 20% to 25% observed a single time. Documented time point: blood at routine non-recurrence follow-up after resection. The sequencing used PBMCs, collected at follow-up. These receptors were obtained from a female donor with early-stage non-small cell lung cancer.

This clonotype was detected a few times. The V call is TRBV10-2, the J call TRBJ2-3, with D possibly TRBD2 on 5 matching bases. There are 14 residues in the CDR3. Germline assignment: CDR1 WSHSY and CDR2 SAAADI. V was cut by 8 bases and J by 1 base, with 13 bases left in between. CDR3 protein: CASAGPRGTDTQYF. The DNA for the CDR3 is TGCGCCAGCGCGGGTCCACGGGGCACAGATACGCAGTATTTT.

V and J are TRBV5-1 and TRBJ2-5, with no clear D. Germline values: CDR1 SGHRS, CDR2 YFSETQ. The length of the CDR3 is 15 residues. V shed 4 bases and J shed 2 bases, with 15 bases lying between them. In nucleotides, the CDR3 is TGCGCCAGCAGCGGGTTAGCCTCGGCTCAAGAGACCCAGTACTTC. It specifies CASSGLASAQETQYF.

The gene calls are TRBV18 and TRBJ2-7; no firm D call. V lost 4 bases to trimming and J lost 4 bases, with 11 bases between them. The germline V gene encodes CDR1 KGHSH and CDR2 LQKENI. The CDR3 sequence is 13 residues long. Here the CDR3 reads CASSLQAAYEQYF. The DNA of the CDR3 is TGTGCCAGCTCACTACAAGCTGCTTACGAGCAGTACTTC.

This rearrangement joins TRBV5-1 to TRBJ2-5, with 8 bases lining up with TRBD2. The CDR3 extends over 16 amino acids. V lost 1 base and J lost 4; bases outside the gene matches: 9. Germline V CDR1 and CDR2: SGHRS, YFSETQ. The CDR3: CASSLYIAGGGETQYF. In DNA form, the CDR3 reads TGCGCCAGCAGCTTGTACATTGCGGGAGGAGGAGAGACCCAGTACTTC.

The rearrangement uses TRBV5-6 and TRBJ2-3, with 7 bases lining up with TRBD1. CDR3 size: 13 residues. Germline lookup yields CDR1 SGHDT and CDR2 YYEEEE. The V segment lost 5 bases and the J segment 3 bases; nucleotides outside the gene matches: 3. The DNA for the CDR3 is TGTGCCAGCAGGTTGACAGGGACAGATACGCAGTATTTT. Residues: CASRLTGTDTQYF.

The chain combines TRBV6-6 with TRBJ2-3; tentatively, D is TRBD1 (7 bases). Germline loops: CDR1 MNHNY, CDR2 SVGAGI (reference sequence). There are 12 residues in the CDR3. V lost 5 bases to trimming and J lost 9 bases, with 12 bases between them. The CDR3 sequence is CASSRQGGTQYF. The DNA of the CDR3 is TGTGCCAGCAGTCGACAGGGAGGCACGCAGTATTTT.

The gene calls are TRBV29-1 and TRBJ1-2; perhaps TRBD1 as D (5 bases). The CDR3 has 14 residues. Germline CDR1 is SQVTM and CDR2 is ANQGSEA. The V gene lost 4 bases and the J gene lost 6 bases, with 18 bases spanning the gap. The DNA of the CDR3 is TGCAGCGTTGGAGGAGCAGGGAATGGAAATGGCTACACCTTC. This sequence encodes CSVGGAGNGNGYTF.

This chain uses TRBV11-2 with TRBJ2-2, with D possibly TRBD2 on 6 matching bases. CDR1 and CDR2 from the germline V gene are SGHAT and FQNNGV. The V end was cut by 2 bases, the J end by 0 bases, with 10 bases between. CDR3 size: 16 residues. The CDR3 loop reads CASSLRRGANTGELFF. The CDR3 DNA reads TGTGCCAGCAGCTTAAGGCGGGGTGCGAACACCGGGGAGCTGTTTTTT. Using reference TRBV11-2 and TRBJ2-2 for the parts outside the CDR3, the full variable domain is EAGVAQSPRYKIIEKRQSVAFWCNPISGHATLYWYQQILGQGPKLLIQFQNNGVVDDSQLPKDRFSAERLKGVDSTLKIQPAKLEDSAVYLCASSLRRGANTGELFFGEGSRLTVL.

There are many counts of this clonotype. The chain links TRBV9 to TRBJ1-1; 7 nucleotides align to TRBD1. J gave up 1 base and V 6 bases, and 9 bases lay outside the gene matches. The CDR3 length is 15 residues. The germline V gene encodes CDR1 SGDLS and CDR2 YYNGEE. CDR3 in amino acids: CASNKTGEENTEAFF. The CDR3 coding sequence is TGTGCCAGCAATAAAACAGGGGAGGAGAACACTGAAGCTTTCTTT. The variable domain in full, with the rest retrieved from reference TRBV9 and TRBJ1-1, is DSGVTQTPKHLITATGQRVTLRCSPRSGDLSVYWYQQSLDQGLQFLIQYYNGEERAKGNILERFSAQQFPDLHSELNLSSLELGDSALYFCASNKTGEENTEAFFGQGTRLTVV.

The chain combines TRBV12-3 or TRBV12-4 with TRBJ2-1, with D perhaps matching TRBD1 (6 bases). The V and J ends lost 3 bases and 10 bases respectively, with 7 bases between them. There are 11 residues in the CDR3. The CDR3 here is CASSFGTEQFF. CDR3 bases: TGTGCCAGCAGTTTTGGGACAGAGCAGTTCTTC.

The chain joins TRBV6-5 to TRBJ1-6; 7 nucleotides match TRBD1. The germline CDR1 and CDR2 sequences are MNHEY and SVGAGI. This CDR3 comprises 12 residues. V dropped 6 bases and J dropped 10; count of bases not matched to a gene: 3. CDR3 residues: CASRTGRSPLHF. The DNA for the CDR3 is TGTGCCAGCAGGACAGGGCGGTCACCCCTCCACTTT.

There are many counts of this clonotype. The rearrangement uses TRBV7-2 and TRBJ2-1, with D unclear. Germline V gene sequence: CDR1 SGHTA, CDR2 FQGNSA. V was shortened by 0 bases and J by 6 bases, with 9 bases between the two germline ends. There are 14 residues in the CDR3. The DNA for the CDR3 is TGTGCCAGCAGCTTAGCGCGAATCATCAATGAGCAGTTCTTC. It codes for CASSLARIINEQFF.

The chain has TRBV3-1 and TRBJ2-1; D is tentatively TRBD1 or TRBD2 (9 bases each). Per the germline V gene, CDR1 is LGHDT and CDR2 is YNNKEL (reference sequence). V was pared by 5 bases and J by 2 bases, with 34 bases between. The CDR3 has 22 amino acids. CDR3 bases: TGTGCCAGCAGCTGGCAAAGGGTCGGGGACAGGGTCCTAGCGGGGACCTACAATGAGCAGTTCTTC. Its protein product is CASSWQRVGDRVLAGTYNEQFF.

To note about this clonotype: A read error may account for a junction end that differs from germline. This chain uses TRBV5-4 with TRBJ2-1; 9 bases are a match to TRBD1. CDR3 length: 15 residues. Germline values: CDR1 SGHNT, CDR2 YYREEE (reference sequence). The CDR3 reads CTSSPGQGSLHEQFF. CDR3 DNA sequence: TGTACCAGCAGCCCCGGACAGGGGAGTCTTCATGAGCAGTTCTTC. Filled out from reference TRBV5-4 and TRBJ2-1, the complete variable domain reads ETGVTQSPTHLIKTRGQQVTLRCSSQSGHNTVSWYQQALGQGPQFIFQYYREEENGRGNFPPRFSGLQFPNYSSELNVNALELDDSALYLCTSSPGQGSLHEQFFGPGTRLTVL.

The sample holds many counts of this clonotype. The chain employs TRBV29-1 and TRBJ2-3; maybe TRBD1 (5 bases). The CDR3 length is 12 residues. The V end was cut by 3 bases, the J end by 6 bases, with 10 bases between. In germline, CDR1 is SQVTM, CDR2 ANQGSEA. The CDR3 here is CSVEERQDTQYF. CDR3 nucleotide sequence: TGCAGCGTTGAGGAGCGACAGGATACGCAGTATTTT.

This clonotype was recorded a few times. The rearrangement links TRBV11-2 to TRBJ2-3; D might be TRBD2 (6 bases). CDR3 length equals 16 residues. Per the germline V gene, CDR1 is SGHAT and CDR2 is FQNNGV. V lost 1 base to trimming and J lost 3 bases, with 14 bases between them. The CDR3 region is CASSLVMRLVTDTQYF. The CDR3 DNA follows: TGTGCCAGCAGCTTAGTGATGAGACTAGTGACAGATACGCAGTATTTT.

The chain recombines TRBV12-3 or TRBV12-4 with TRBJ1-2, with D unresolved. Trimming left V 4 bases short and J 0 bases short, with 9 bases between. CDR3 size: 14 residues. In DNA, the CDR3 is TGTGCCAGCAGTTCCGGGCCTACTAACTATGGCTACACCTTC. It is translated as CASSSGPTNYGYTF.

This sequence joins TRBV2 and TRBJ2-7; the D gene is possibly TRBD2 (6 bases). V was trimmed by 5 bases and J by 6 bases, leaving 11 bases between them. The CDR3 has 12 residues. Germline V lookup: CDR1 SNHLY, CDR2 FYNNEI. CDR3 sequence reads: CASSPRGGEQYV. CDR3 nucleotide sequence: TGTGCCAGCAGTCCTAGGGGAGGCGAGCAGTACGTC.

The chain employs TRBV5-1 and TRBJ2-3; D might be TRBD1 (5 bases). This CDR3 region has 16 residues. The germline CDR1 and CDR2 sequences are SGHRS and YFSETQ. V was pared by 2 bases and J by 1 base, with 14 bases between. DNA of the CDR3: TGCGCCAGCAGCTTTATCCGGGTAGGGGGCACAGATACGCAGTATTTT. This translates into CASSFIRVGGTDTQYF. Using reference TRBV5-1 and TRBJ2-3 for the parts outside the CDR3, the full variable domain is KAGVTQTPRYLIKTRGQQVTLSCSPISGHRSVSWYQQTPGQGLQFLFEYFSETQRNKGNFPGRFSGRQFSNSRSEMNVSTLELGDSALYLCASSFIRVGGTDTQYFGPGTRLTVL.

The chain uses TRBV19 and TRBJ2-5; D possibly matches TRBD1 or TRBD2 (5 bases each). CDR3 length: 16 amino acids. Between the trimmed V and J ends, which lost 3 bases and 4 bases, there was a span of 18 bases. The germline V gene has CDR1 LNHDA and CDR2 SQIVND (reference sequence). The CDR3 sequence: CASSMGTYPRRETQYF. The CDR3, as DNA: TGTGCCAGTAGTATGGGGACCTACCCCCGGAGAGAGACCCAGTACTTC.

This clonotype appeared a single time. V usage is TRBV24-1 and J usage is TRBJ2-3, with D uncertain. This CDR3 is 14 amino acids long. Trimming removed 4 bases at V and 2 bases at J, with 9 bases between. The germline CDR1 and CDR2 sequences are KGHDR and SFDVKD. Here the CDR3 reads CATSENQYTDTQYF. In DNA, the CDR3 is TGTGCCACCAGTGAAAACCAGTACACAGATACGCAGTATTTT.

There are a few counts of this clonotype. The chain combines TRBV10-3 with TRBJ2-1; possibly TRBD2 for D (5 bases). Germline V gene data show CDR1 as ENHRY and CDR2 as SYGVKD. The CDR3 runs 14 residues. Trimming stripped 6 bases from V and 6 bases from J, with 15 bases between. The CDR3 loop is CAIRGSEHPNEQFF. CDR3 nucleotides: TGTGCCATCAGAGGTAGCGAACACCCCAATGAGCAGTTCTTC.

This clonotype was picked up a small number of times. Here the CDR3 DNA reads TGCAGTGCTGCATGGACTAGCGGGAGGGGGAATGAGCAGTTCTTC. It specifies CSAAWTSGRGNEQFF. The V and J genes are TRBV20-1 and TRBJ2-1; 15 bases line up with TRBD2. Germline V gene lookup returns CDR1 DFQATT and CDR2 SNEGSKA (reference sequence). After removal of 5 bases from V and 7 bases from J, the junction contained 6 bases not matched to a gene. The CDR3 length is 15 residues.

CDR3 region: CSVDLGARETQYF. The CDR3 nucleotides read TGCAGCGTTGATTTGGGGGCCAGAGAGACCCAGTACTTC. The chain carries TRBV29-1 and TRBJ2-5; D is possibly TRBD1 (6 bases). Germline CDR1 SQVTM, CDR2 ANQGSEA. The CDR3 has 13 residues. V lost 3 bases and J 4 bases, leaving 12 bases between the germline ends.

The gene calls are TRBV11-2 and TRBJ1-1; D unclear. This CDR3 region has 12 residues. Germline V lookup: CDR1 SGHAT, CDR2 FQNNGV. Trimming took off 5 bases at V and 6 bases at J, with 10 bases between the two ends. CDR3 nucleotides: TGTGCCAGCAGCCTCTCGTTAGCTGAAGCTTTCTTT. Translated: CASSLSLAEAFF.

The chain has TRBV20-1 and TRBJ2-5; D uncertain. The V and J ends lost 5 bases and 5 bases respectively, with 18 bases between them. Germline V gives CDR1 DFQATT, CDR2 SNEGSKA (reference sequence). CDR3 length equals 14 residues. CDR3 bases: TGCAGTGCTTATTCTCCCCTTTTAGGGGAGACCCAGTACTTC. Protein sequence: CSAYSPLLGETQYF.

This clonotype was detected many times. The chain is built from TRBV5-6 and TRBJ2-1, with TRBD2 matching over 11 bases. The CDR3 is 15 residues long. Per germline, CDR1 SGHDT and CDR2 YYEEEE. Germline trimming cut 1 base from V and 6 bases from J; bases unmatched to any gene: 3. CDR3 protein: CASSLRLAGTNEQFF. The CDR3 nucleotides read TGTGCCAGCAGCTTGAGACTAGCGGGGACCAATGAGCAGTTCTTC.